This T cell receptor (beta chain) was sequenced during a study of CD8 T cells in Susac syndrome. Study observations and caveats: As the study acknowledged, the number of individuals in its TCR sequencing and HLA analysis was relatively small.

Germline V lookup: CDR1 PRHDT, CDR2 FYEKMQ (reference sequence). The junction had 16 bases not matched to a gene; V was cut back by 5 bases and J by 6 bases. This CDR3 spans 16 amino acids. When the RNA was reverse transcribed, random hexamers were used with an input of roughly 0.45 to 1 ug. Amplification of TCR beta CDR3 by immunoSEQ multiplex PCR spanned 54 Vbeta and 13 Jbeta. TCRdb used MiXCR to reprocess the immunoSEQ multiplex PCR reads, holding one entry per CDR3 protein. The sample lists approximately 200,000 distinct CDR3 sequences, almost 96% occurring once. The authors sequenced TCR beta from blood CD8+ and CD4+ T cells. TEMRA cells were FACS-enriched and CD8+ and CD4+ T cells negatively isolated. In regard to this clonotype: Its antigen is as yet unknown.

The rearrangement joins TRBV13 to TRBJ2-7; TRBD1 aligns across 7 bases. The sample taken for sequencing was CD4+ T cells from PBMCs. This TCR was recovered from a human donor with multiple sclerosis. The CDR3 loop is CASSSRQGTYITEQYF. CDR3 nucleotides: TGTGCCAGCAGCAGCCGACAGGGTACCTACATCACCGAGCAGTACTTC.